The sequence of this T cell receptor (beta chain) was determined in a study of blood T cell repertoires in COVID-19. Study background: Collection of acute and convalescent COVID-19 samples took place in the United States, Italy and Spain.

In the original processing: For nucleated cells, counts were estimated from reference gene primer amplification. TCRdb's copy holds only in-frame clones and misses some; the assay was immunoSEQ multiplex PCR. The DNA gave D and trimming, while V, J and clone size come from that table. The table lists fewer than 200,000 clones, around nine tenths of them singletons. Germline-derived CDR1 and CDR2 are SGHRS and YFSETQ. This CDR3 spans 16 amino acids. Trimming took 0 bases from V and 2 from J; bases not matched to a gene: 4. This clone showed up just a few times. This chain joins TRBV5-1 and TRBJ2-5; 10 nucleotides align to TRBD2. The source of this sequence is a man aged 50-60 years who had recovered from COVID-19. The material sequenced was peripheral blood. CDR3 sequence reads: CASSLASGGEQETQYF. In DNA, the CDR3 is TGCGCCAGCAGCTTGGCTAGCGGGGGCGAACAAGAGACCCAGTACTTC. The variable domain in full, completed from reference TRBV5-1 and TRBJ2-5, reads KAGVTQTPRYLIKTRGQQVTLSCSPISGHRSVSWYQQTPGQGLQFLFEYFSETQRNKGNFPGRFSGRQFSNSRSEMNVSTLELGDSALYLCASSLASGGEQETQYFGPGTRLLVL.